The sequence of this T cell receptor (beta chain) was determined in a study of cytomegalovirus exposure and HLA in healthy donors. Study summary: There were fewer than 130 million unique TCR beta sequences, drawn from about 179 million T cells, in an earlier analysis. Study-level points and caveats: Upon later analysis, TCR association rates were observed to vary by HLA locus, being highest for DRB1 and lowest for HLA-C. More clonal expansion characterized HLA-associated TCR beta chains than equally common others in a later analysis.

This clone was seen only a few times. The target antigen is unknown. The germline CDR1 and CDR2 sequences are MGHDK and SYGVNS. The CDR3 contains 15 residues. Between the trimmed V and J ends, which lost 3 bases and 2 bases, there was a span of 13 bases. The PCR contained 60 Vbeta and 13 Jbeta primers. In the original processing: Counted up in a later analysis, unique TCR beta chains came to some 75 million, with around 10 million shared. Some clones are missing from TCRdb's copy, which holds only in-frame ones; the method was immunoSEQ multiplex PCR. V, J and clone size are taken as reported in that table, and D and trimming were inferred from the DNA itself. This sample has some 120,000 clones, with roughly two thirds found just once.

This chain connects TRBV25-1 to TRBJ1-1; D perhaps matches TRBD1 (5 bases). The specimen sequenced was PBMCs. The source is a man aged 25-40 years in good health and CMV-seropositive. The CDR3 coding sequence is TGTGCCAGCAGTGACTCGCGGGGCGGTAACACTGAAGCTTTCTTT. Its translation is CASSDSRGGNTEAFF.